The clone carrying this T cell receptor (beta chain) was found a few times. The antigen remains undetermined. The data stem from a study of vaccination effects on CD4 cells after COVID-19. The CDR3 sequence is 13 residues long. Germline V gene sequence: CDR1 SGHTA, CDR2 FQGNSA. Trimming pared 4 bases from V and 7 bases from J, leaving 8 bases between. Ahead of sequencing, the ViraFEST assay grew antigen-specific CD4+ T cells using viral peptide pools. Following a 10-day culture, CD4+ T cells were purified. Testing of the vaccine recipients showed negative nucleocapsid antibodies and no prior SARS-CoV-2 infection. Libraries were prepared by immunoSEQ multiplex PCR; TCRdb keeps only in-frame clonotypes and omits some of them. The sample has roughly 52,000 clones, roughly 70% seen once.

Sequenced material: CD4+ T cells from PBMCs cultured with SARS-CoV-2 spike peptides, taken before COVID-19 vaccination. The sequence came from a human donor who received a COVID-19 vaccine. The genes are TRBV7-2 and TRBJ1-6; D unclear. The CDR3 DNA reads as TGTGCCAGCAGCTCGCCTGGGAATTCACCCCTCCACTTT. It yields the protein CASSSPGNSPLHF.